The clone carrying this T cell receptor beta chain was detected only a few times. The data were taken from a study of cytomegalovirus exposure and HLA in healthy donors. Measured with immunoSEQ multiplex PCR; TCRdb has only the in-frame clones, and not every one. The sample has under 250,000 clones, about 90% seen once; the top ten hold approximately 12%. Trimming took 5 bases from V and 1 from J, leaving 11 bases between them. This CDR3 is built from 14 residues. Per germline, CDR1 MNHNS and CDR2 SASEGT. From the roughly 120-subject validation cohort, which was separate from the roughly 620-subject first cohort, the donors were drawn.

What was sequenced was PBMCs. The TCR was taken from a man aged 18 to 29 in good health and CMV-seropositive. This rearrangement joins TRBV6-1 to TRBJ1-1; D is perhaps TRBD1 (5 bases). The DNA for the CDR3 is TGTGCCAGCAGTAGGAAAGGGGCGAACACTGAAGCTTTCTTT. The encoded protein is CASSRKGANTEAFF.